Listed below are T cell receptor beta chains from one sample, sequenced in a study of T cell responses to AZD1222 COVID-19 vaccine. Data came from immunoSEQ multiplex PCR; TCRdb stores just in-frame clones and leaves some out. The sample has 110,000 or so clones, more than 70% seen once. This specimen consisted of peripheral blood, obtained 28 days after the second AZD1222 dose. Every receptor here comes from an adult who received the AZD1222 COVID-19 vaccine. Both conserved end residues are part of each CDR3. The D gene is left open where the match is weak. Size is omitted from some rows. Given values are once, few, many or a class for expanded clones.

d_call j_call clone_size v_call cdr3_nt cdr3_aa
TRBD2 TRBJ2-1 NA TRBV15 TGTGCCACCAGCAGAGATTTAACGGCTAGCGGGAGGAATGAGCAGTTCTTC CATSRDLTASGRNEQFF
TRBD1 TRBJ1-1 NA TRBV3-1/TRBV3-2 TGTGCCAGCAGCCAAGTAGAAAAGGGGGCAGCTTTCTTT CASSQVEKGAAFF
TRBD1 TRBJ1-5 few TRBV23-1 TGCGCCAGCAGGACAGGGACTCAGCCCCAGCATTTT CASRTGTQPQHF
NA TRBJ2-5 once TRBV6-5 TGTGCCAGCAGTTACGGAGGGAGCCAAGAGACCCAGTACTTC CASSYGGSQETQYF
TRBD1 TRBJ1-2 NA TRBV19 TGTGCCAGTAGTATAGTCTCGGACAGGGTTCCTTATGGCTACACCTTC CASSIVSDRVPYGYTF
TRBD1 TRBJ2-5 NA TRBV7-6 TGTGCCAGCAGCTTGGGGACAGGGGTCCAAGAGACCCAGTACTTC CASSLGTGVQETQYF
NA TRBJ2-1 NA TRBV4-1 TGCGCCAGCAGCCAAGTCGGCGGTCGATCCTACAATGAGCAGTTCTTC CASSQVGGRSYNEQFF
NA TRBJ2-2 once TRBV19 TGTGCCAGTAGCGAGACTCCCAACACCGGGGAGCTGTTTTTT CASSETPNTGELFF
NA TRBJ2-6 NA TRBV7-9 TGTGCCAGCAGCGGGGAGGGGGCGACAGGGGCCAACGTCCTGACTTTC CASSGEGATGANVLTF
NA TRBJ1-6 few TRBV5-5 TGTGCCAGCAGCTCACTCGGGGTGGGGAATTCACCCCTCCACTTT CASSSLGVGNSPLHF
NA TRBJ1-2 NA TRBV12-3/TRBV12-4 TGTGCCAGCGGCCGGCATAACTATGGCTACACCTTC CASGRHNYGYTF
NA TRBJ1-4 NA TRBV4-3 TGCGCCAGCAGCCAAGATTGGTACCCGGGGAAGGCTAATGAAAAACTGTTTTTT CASSQDWYPGKANEKLFF
NA TRBJ1-1 NA TRBV14 TGTGCCAGCAGCCAATGGCGAGACACTGAAGCTTTCTTT CASSQWRDTEAFF
NA TRBJ1-4 NA TRBV21-1 TGTGCCAGCAGCCGTGCTTGGGGACAAATTAATGAAAAACTGTTTTTT CASSRAWGQINEKLFF
TRBD2 TRBJ2-1 NA TRBV25-1 TGTGCCAGCAGTGAACGGGCCGCTAGCGGCAATTACAATGAGCAGTTCTTC CASSERAASGNYNEQFF
NA TRBJ2-3 NA TRBV14 TGTGCCAGCAGCCAATTGGGTCCAAGCACAGATACGCAGTATTTT CASSQLGPSTDTQYF
NA TRBJ2-7 NA TRBV9 TGTGCCAGCAGCATACACCCCTACGAGCAGTACTTC CASSIHPYEQYF
NA TRBJ1-3 few TRBV9 TGTGCCAGCAGCGTTCTCGAAGCTGGAAACACCATATATTTT CASSVLEAGNTIYF
TRBD1 TRBJ1-5 NA TRBV30 TGTGCCTGGAGTACCCAGGGGGCGACGGTTATTCAGCCCCAGCATTTT CAWSTQGATVIQPQHF
TRBD1 TRBJ1-2 NA TRBV6-5 TGTGCCAGCAGGTTAGGAAGGGGGCTTCGGGGCTACACCTTC CASRLGRGLRGYTF
NA TRBJ2-2 NA TRBV18 TGTGCCAGCTCACCAAGGAGCTCGGCGACCGCCGGGGAGCTGTTTTTT CASSPRSSATAGELFF
NA TRBJ2-5 once TRBV5-1 TGCGCCAGCAGCTTAGGGACAAAAGAGACCCAGTACTTC CASSLGTKETQYF
NA TRBJ1-4 once TRBV18 TGTGCCAGCCTAAGGGGAGGAAATGAAAAACTGTTTTTT CASLRGGNEKLFF
NA TRBJ2-1 NA TRBV27 TGTGCCAGCAGGAGTAGCGGTTACAATGAGCAGTTCTTC CASRSSGYNEQFF
NA TRBJ1-2 NA TRBV27 TGTGCCAGCAGTTTATTGCTCAAGAAAGGGATCGGCTACACCTTC CASSLLLKKGIGYTF
NA TRBJ2-1 NA TRBV19 TGTGCCAGTAGTGATACCCTAGCCGCTGAGCAGTTCTTC CASSDTLAAEQFF
NA TRBJ2-3 NA TRBV6-5 TGTGCCAGCAGTTACTCCCTCACCGGAGGCACAGATACGCAGTATTTT CASSYSLTGGTDTQYF
TRBD2 TRBJ2-3 once TRBV7-9 TGTGCCAGCAGCCCTGGCTGGGGGCGGGAGGGCCTTACAGATACGCAGTATTTT CASSPGWGREGLTDTQYF
NA TRBJ2-5 NA TRBV5-1 TGCGCCAGCAGGGCCCTCGGGGATCAAGAGACCCAGTACTTC CASRALGDQETQYF
NA TRBJ2-2 NA TRBV30 TGTGCCTGGAAGGGATTCAACAGGGGAGGCGGGGAGCTGTTTTTT CAWKGFNRGGGELFF
NA TRBJ2-7 NA TRBV10-3 TGTGCCATCAGTGAGGTTACGGAGCGCCCGGGCGAGCAGTACTTC CAISEVTERPGEQYF
TRBD2 TRBJ2-5 NA TRBV30 TGTGCCTGGAGCACTGGGGGGGGAGAGACCCAGTACTTC CAWSTGGGETQYF
NA TRBJ1-6 NA TRBV7-9 TGTGCCAGCAGCTTAGGGGGCATGGAATCACCCCTCCACTTT CASSLGGMESPLHF
NA TRBJ1-4 NA TRBV25-1 TGTGCCAGCAGTGATCGAAACGGAGGAGGGAGACTGTTTTTT CASSDRNGGGRLFF
NA TRBJ1-1 NA TRBV28 TGTGCCAGCCAAGGGAGCCCGCAGGCTTTCTTT CASQGSPQAFF
NA TRBJ2-1 NA TRBV6-2/TRBV6-3 TGTGCCAGCAGTCCACAGGCATTAGAGCAGTTCTTC CASSPQALEQFF
NA TRBJ2-7 NA TRBV3-1/TRBV3-2 TGTGCCAGCAGCCACTCCTACGAGCAGTACTTC CASSHSYEQYF
TRBD1 TRBJ1-6 NA TRBV15 TGTGCCACCAGTAACAGGGGGCTAAATTCACCCCTCCACTTT CATSNRGLNSPLHF
NA TRBJ1-5 NA TRBV7-8 TGTGCCAGCAGCTATAGATCCACTAGCAATCAGCCCCAGCATTTT CASSYRSTSNQPQHF
NA TRBJ1-5 NA TRBV12-3/TRBV12-4 TGTGCCAGCAGTTATGCTACCAATCAGCCCCAGCATTTT CASSYATNQPQHF
TRBD2 TRBJ2-1 NA TRBV13 TGTGCCAGCAGCTTATTGGGGCCGACTAGCGGGAGTGGGAATGAGCAGTTCTTC CASSLLGPTSGSGNEQFF
NA TRBJ1-6 NA TRBV6-1 TGTGCCAGCAGTGAAGCTTCTCCCTCCTCTACTTCACCCCTCCACTTT CASSEASPSSTSPLHF
NA TRBJ1-3 NA TRBV27 TGTGCCAGCAGTCAGGGGAGAGGAAACACCATATATTTT CASSQGRGNTIYF
NA TRBJ1-2 NA TRBV28 TGTGCCAGCAGTACAGGGCTGGTCTATGGCTACACCTTC CASSTGLVYGYTF
NA TRBJ1-4 NA TRBV7-9 TGTGCCAGCAGCCTCAGGGAAGGAAATGAAAAACTGTTTTTT CASSLREGNEKLFF
NA TRBJ2-1 NA TRBV12-1 TGTGCCAGCACGGTGGAGGGGGTAGGTGGGAGTGGGTCCTACAATGAGCAGTTCTTC CASTVEGVGGSGSYNEQFF
TRBD1 TRBJ1-2 once TRBV10-3 TGTGCCATCAGTGAGGGACAGGACTATGGCTACACCTTC CAISEGQDYGYTF
TRBD1 TRBJ2-3 NA TRBV27 TGCGCCAGCAGTCCCCATAGACAGGGGACAGATACGCAGTATTTT CASSPHRQGTDTQYF
NA TRBJ2-7 NA TRBV5-1 TGCGCCAGCAGCCTTGGTTTGTCGGAGCAGTACTTC CASSLGLSEQYF
NA TRBJ1-1 NA TRBV15 TGTGCCACCAGCAGGGGAAGTGCTGAAGCTTTCTTT CATSRGSAEAFF
NA TRBJ1-2 NA TRBV2 TGTGCCAGCAGTGTAATAGGGAATAACTATGGCTACACCTTC CASSVIGNNYGYTF
NA TRBJ2-7 once TRBV28 TGTGCCAGCAGTCCGACGGGGGTCGCCTACGAGCAGTACTTC CASSPTGVAYEQYF
TRBD1 TRBJ2-7 NA TRBV5-6 TGTGCCAGCAGCTTGACGGGGACAGGGGGCGAGCAGTACTTC CASSLTGTGGEQYF
NA TRBJ1-1 NA TRBV9 TGTGCCAGCAGCGTCTCGGACACTGAAGCTTTCTTT CASSVSDTEAFF
TRBD1 TRBJ1-2 NA TRBV19 TGTGCCAGTAGTATCCAGGACAGGGCGAGAGGCTACACCTTC CASSIQDRARGYTF
NA TRBJ2-1 once TRBV5-6 TGTGCCAGCAGCCGCGGACTATTGACAGGTTATGATGAGCAGTTCTTC CASSRGLLTGYDEQFF
NA TRBJ1-6 NA TRBV7-9 TGTGCCAGCAGCTTAGCGCATCCCGTGGGCATGTCCTATAATTCACCCCTCCACTTT CASSLAHPVGMSYNSPLHF
NA TRBJ2-1 NA TRBV18 TGTGCCAGCTCACAGGAGTTCAGCTCCTACAATGAGCAGTTCTTC CASSQEFSSYNEQFF
NA TRBJ1-5 NA TRBV19 TGTGCCAGTAGTCAGGGTATTAGCAATCAGCCCCAGCATTTT CASSQGISNQPQHF